The 21 T cell receptor beta chains listed next were all sequenced from one sample in a study of response to subunit inactivated influenza vaccine. TCRdb reprocessed the RT-PCR reads with MiXCR, giving one entry per CDR3 protein. Here the sample spans hundreds of thousands of distinct CDR3 sequences, 14% being singletons. The specimen was PBMCs from blood, collected less than 15 days before vaccination. These receptors were obtained from a man aged 45 to 65 who received an inactivated influenza vaccine.

This clonotype was detected a few times. V usage is TRBV20-1 and J usage is TRBJ1-2, with 8 nucleotides matching TRBD1. After removal of 6 bases from V and 4 bases from J, the junction contained 7 bases not matched to a gene. CDR3 size: 13 residues. Germline assignment: CDR1 DFQATT and CDR2 SNEGSKA (reference sequence). CDR3 protein: CSAGKDRVYGYTF. CDR3 DNA sequence: TGCAGTGCCGGGAAGGACAGGGTCTATGGCTACACCTTC.

The chain recombines TRBV28 with TRBJ1-5; 7 bases align to TRBD1. Germline V gene lookup returns CDR1 MDHEN and CDR2 SYDVKM. The J segment lost 4 bases and the V segment lost 7 bases, leaving 7 bases of the junction unmatched. This CDR3 spans 14 amino acids. DNA of the CDR3: TGTGCCAGCACCGTGACAGGGTGGAATCAGCCCCAGCATTTT. Encoded protein: CASTVTGWNQPQHF.

This rearrangement joins TRBV20-1 to TRBJ2-3; TRBD2 matches at 10 bases. The CDR3 loop spans 15 amino acids. Germline V gives CDR1 DFQATT, CDR2 SNEGSKA (reference sequence). V was pared by 0 bases and J by 3 bases, with 3 bases of the junction left unmatched. CDR3 DNA: TGCAGTGCTAGAGATCAGCGGGGGGGGACAGATACGCAGTATTTT. It codes for CSARDQRGGTDTQYF.

This clonotype was found many times. The chain recombines TRBV7-2 with TRBJ2-7, with 14 bases that match TRBD2. V gave up 5 bases and J gave up 5 bases; unmatched junction bases: 5. The CDR3 is made up of 15 amino acids. Germline loops: CDR1 SGHTA, CDR2 FQGNSA. The CDR3, as DNA: TGTGCCAGCAGCCTGGGACTAGCGGGGGACCACGAGCAGTACTTC. It codes for CASSLGLAGDHEQYF.

Only a few counts were recorded for this clonotype. The gene calls are TRBV12-3 or TRBV12-4 and TRBJ2-2; no firm D call. Trimming took 7 bases from V and 6 from J, leaving 9 bases between them. CDR3 size: 12 residues. CDR3 DNA: TGTGCCAGCAACCAGGCGCCCGGGGAGCTGTTTTTT. Its protein is CASNQAPGELFF.

The table lists this clonotype with a few counts. This chain joins TRBV24-1 and TRBJ2-3; the D is unclear. Per germline, CDR1 KGHDR and CDR2 SFDVKD. V was pared by 4 bases and J by 3 bases, with 10 bases between. The CDR3 totals 14 residues. This chain's CDR3 is CATSDPGLTDTQYF. Written as DNA, the CDR3 is TGTGCCACCAGTGACCCGGGCCTAACAGATACGCAGTATTTT.

The table lists this clonotype with a few counts. The J gene is TRBJ1-5, the V gene TRBV6-1; TRBD1 agrees at 9 bases. The CDR3 length is 15 residues. Per the germline V gene, CDR1 is MNHNS and CDR2 is SASEGT. With 6 bases clipped from V and 7 bases from J, the junction kept 10 bases outside the gene matches. The CDR3 sequence is CASSLGQGVGQPQHF. DNA of the CDR3: TGTGCCAGCAGCCTGGGACAGGGAGTAGGGCAGCCCCAGCATTTT.

This clonotype was detected only a few times. V and J are TRBV11-2 and TRBJ2-1, with 7 bases fitting TRBD2. Germline CDR1 is SGHAT and CDR2 is FQNNGV. The CDR3 loop spans 12 amino acids. The V and J ends lost 5 bases and 12 bases, in that order; junction bases with no gene match: 7. DNA for the CDR3: TGTGCCAGCAGCACAATAGCGGGTGGGCAGTTCTTC. Its translation is CASSTIAGGQFF.

CDR3 bases: TGTGCCAGCAGCCCTCCCCGGACAGGAATCTACGAGCAGTACTTC. Amino acids: CASSPPRTGIYEQYF. The rearrangement joins TRBV7-9 to TRBJ2-7; TRBD1 agrees at 7 bases. CDR1 is SEHNR, CDR2 FQNEAQ, per germline (reference sequence). V lost 5 bases to trimming and J lost 3 bases; unmatched junction nucleotides: 10. The CDR3 loop spans 15 amino acids.

This clonotype has more than one count but fewer than ten. The chain employs TRBV20-1 and TRBJ2-3; D may be TRBD1 or TRBD2 (5 bases each). Germline loops: CDR1 DFQATT, CDR2 SNEGSKA (reference sequence). This CDR3 comprises 15 residues. V lost 0 bases and J lost 4, with 14 bases in between. CDR3 amino acids: CSARDAGGEPDTQYF. Here the CDR3 DNA reads TGCAGTGCTAGAGATGCTGGGGGAGAGCCAGATACGCAGTATTTT.

This clonotype was counted only a few times. The chain uses TRBV4-1 and TRBJ2-5; unclear D gene. Trimming stripped 8 bases from V and 4 bases from J, with 11 bases between. This CDR3 is built from 12 residues. CDR1 is MGHRA and CDR2 is YSYEKL in the germline V gene. The CDR3, as DNA: TGCGCCAGCTCGGAATTAGGAGAGACCCAGTACTTC. Amino acids: CASSELGETQYF.

A few counts support this clonotype. The chain is built from TRBV6-1 and TRBJ2-1, with a possible D match to TRBD2 (5 bases). The V gene lost 2 bases and the J gene lost 16 bases, with 15 bases spanning the gap. The germline gives CDR1 MNHNS, CDR2 SASEGT. This CDR3 region has 12 residues. Here the CDR3 reads CASSESPGFHFF. The CDR3 DNA is TGTGCCAGCAGTGAATCCCCGGGGTTTCATTTCTTC.

This clonotype was detected a few times. This chain uses TRBV6-2 or TRBV6-3 with TRBJ2-7; possible D gene TRBD2, 6 bases. Germline lookup yields CDR1 MNHEY and CDR2 SVGEGT. Between the trimmed V and J ends, which lost 4 bases and 4 bases, there was a span of 11 bases. CDR3 size: 13 residues. The CDR3 DNA sequence: TGTGCCAGCAGTTCGACTAGTATATACGAGCAGTACTTC. Protein: CASSSTSIYEQYF.

The chain carries TRBV19 and TRBJ2-3; 12 bases align to TRBD2. Per germline, CDR1 LNHDA and CDR2 SQIVND (reference sequence). After removal of 4 bases from V and 3 bases from J, the junction contained 2 bases not matched to a gene. The CDR3 is 15 residues long. CDR3 sequence (DNA): TGTGCCAGTAGTAACGGACTAGCGGGGACAGATACGCAGTATTTT. This translates into CASSNGLAGTDTQYF.

This clonotype has a handful of counts. This chain connects TRBV27 to TRBJ2-3; TRBD1 matches 12 bases. Germline V lookup: CDR1 MNHEY, CDR2 SMNVEV (reference sequence). There are 17 residues in the CDR3. The ends lost 5 bases at V and 5 bases at J; junction bases unmatched: 11. The CDR3 bases are TGTGCCAGCAGTCTCTTCGGGGACAGGGGGCGGGGAGATACGCAGTATTTT. It encodes CASSLFGDRGRGDTQYF.

This clonotype was seen a handful of times. This chain joins TRBV29-1 and TRBJ2-5; 12 bases align to TRBD2. The CDR3 sequence is 14 residues long. CDR1 SQVTM and CDR2 ANQGSEA come from the germline V gene. V shed 3 bases and J 5 bases; nucleotides not matched to a gene: 4. CDR3 DNA sequence: TGCAGCGTTGATCGACTAGCGGGGGTGGAGACCCAGTACTTC. Encoded protein: CSVDRLAGVETQYF.

This chain links TRBV25-1 with TRBJ2-3; D uncertain. Germline V gene data show CDR1 as MGHDK and CDR2 as SYGVNS. Trimming left V 2 bases short and J 0 bases short, with 3 bases between. The CDR3 has 13 amino acids. This CDR3 is CASSEGSTDTQYF. The CDR3, as DNA: TGTGCCAGCAGTGAAGGGAGCACAGATACGCAGTATTTT.

The gene calls are TRBV12-3 or TRBV12-4 and TRBJ2-1; unclear D gene. With 4 bases removed from V and 6 bases from J, the gap between germline ends came to 7 bases. This CDR3 contains 12 residues. CDR3 DNA sequence: TGTGCCAGCAGTTGTCACAGCAATGAGCAGTTCTTC. This gives the protein CASSCHSNEQFF.

This clonotype appeared a few times. This chain uses TRBV5-5 with TRBJ2-3, with 9 bases fitting TRBD1. J gave up 4 bases and V 4 bases, and 7 bases lay outside the gene matches. The germline V gene has CDR1 SGHKS and CDR2 YYEKEE (reference sequence). The CDR3 has 15 amino acids. CDR3: CASSTQGAEADTQYF. The CDR3 DNA follows: TGTGCCAGCAGCACACAGGGGGCTGAGGCAGATACGCAGTATTTT. Looking up the rest from reference TRBV5-5 and TRBJ2-3 gives the full variable domain: DAGVTQSPTHLIKTRGQQVTLRCSPISGHKSVSWYQQVLGQGPQFIFQYYEKEERGRGNFPDRFSARQFPNYSSELNVNALLLGDSALYLCASSTQGAEADTQYFGPGTRLTVL.

This clonotype was recorded many times. The chain recombines TRBV3-1 with TRBJ2-5; 10 positions match TRBD2. Germline-derived CDR1 and CDR2 are LGHDT and YNNKEL (reference sequence). With 1 base clipped from V and 6 bases from J, the junction kept 2 bases outside the gene matches. The CDR3 is 14 residues long. The CDR3 bases are TGTGCCAGCAGCCAAGTAGCGGGGGGAAAGACCCAGTACTTC. It is translated as CASSQVAGGKTQYF.

This clonotype was detected a few times. V gene TRBV20-1 combines with J gene TRBJ2-1; no clear D. Trimming pared 1 base from V and 4 bases from J, leaving 11 bases between. The length of the CDR3 is 14 residues. Germline CDR1 DFQATT, CDR2 SNEGSKA (reference sequence). The CDR3 spells CSARGSSRYNEQFF. The CDR3 nucleotides are TGCAGTGCTAGAGGCAGTAGCAGATACAATGAGCAGTTCTTC.